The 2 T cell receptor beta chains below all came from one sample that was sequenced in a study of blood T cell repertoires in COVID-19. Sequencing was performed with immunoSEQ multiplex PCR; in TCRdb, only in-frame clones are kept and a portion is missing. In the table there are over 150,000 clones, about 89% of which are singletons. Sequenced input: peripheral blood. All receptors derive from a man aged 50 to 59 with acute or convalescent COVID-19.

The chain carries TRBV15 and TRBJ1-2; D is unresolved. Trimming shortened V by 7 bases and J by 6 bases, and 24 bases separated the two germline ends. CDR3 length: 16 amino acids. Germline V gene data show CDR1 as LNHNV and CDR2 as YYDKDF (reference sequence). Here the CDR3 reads CATTARGSELTDGYTF. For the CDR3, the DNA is TGTGCCACCACAGCTCGAGGGAGCGAACTAACGGATGGCTACACCTTC.

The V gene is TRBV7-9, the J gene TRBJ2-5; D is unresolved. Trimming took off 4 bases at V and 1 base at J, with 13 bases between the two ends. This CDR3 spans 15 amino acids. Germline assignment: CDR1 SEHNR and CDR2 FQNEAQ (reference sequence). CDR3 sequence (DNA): TGTGCCAGCAGCTACATATCAAGATCCCAAGAGACCCAGTACTTC. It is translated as CASSYISRSQETQYF.